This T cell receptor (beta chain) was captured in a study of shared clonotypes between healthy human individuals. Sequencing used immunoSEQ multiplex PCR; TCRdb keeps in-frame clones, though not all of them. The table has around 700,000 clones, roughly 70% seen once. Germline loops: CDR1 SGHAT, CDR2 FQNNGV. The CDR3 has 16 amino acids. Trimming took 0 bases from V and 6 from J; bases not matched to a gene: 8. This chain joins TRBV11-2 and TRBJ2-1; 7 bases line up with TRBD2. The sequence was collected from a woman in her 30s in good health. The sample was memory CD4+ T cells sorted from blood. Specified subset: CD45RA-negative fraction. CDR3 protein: CASSLEPSGLGNEQFF. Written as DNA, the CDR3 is TGTGCCAGCAGCTTAGAACCTAGCGGCCTTGGCAATGAGCAGTTCTTC.